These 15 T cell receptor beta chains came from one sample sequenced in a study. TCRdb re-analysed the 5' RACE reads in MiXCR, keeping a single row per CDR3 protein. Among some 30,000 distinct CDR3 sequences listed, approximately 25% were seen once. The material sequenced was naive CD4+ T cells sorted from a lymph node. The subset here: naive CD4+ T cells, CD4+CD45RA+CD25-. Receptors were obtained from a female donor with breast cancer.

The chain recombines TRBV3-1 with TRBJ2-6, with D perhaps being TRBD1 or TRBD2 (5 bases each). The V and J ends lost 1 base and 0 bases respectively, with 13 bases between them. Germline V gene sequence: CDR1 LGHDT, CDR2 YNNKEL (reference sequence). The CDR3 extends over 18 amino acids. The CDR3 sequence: CASSQVGRISSGANVLTF. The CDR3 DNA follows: TGTGCCAGCAGCCAAGTGGGACGGATAAGCTCTGGGGCCAACGTCCTGACTTTC.

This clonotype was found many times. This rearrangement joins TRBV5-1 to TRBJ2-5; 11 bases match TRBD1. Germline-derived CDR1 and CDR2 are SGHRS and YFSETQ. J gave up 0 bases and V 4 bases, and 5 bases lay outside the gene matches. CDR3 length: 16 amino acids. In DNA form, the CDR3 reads TGCGCCAGCAGCGGCGGGACAGGGGGATACCAAGAGACCCAGTACTTC. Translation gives CASSGGTGGYQETQYF.

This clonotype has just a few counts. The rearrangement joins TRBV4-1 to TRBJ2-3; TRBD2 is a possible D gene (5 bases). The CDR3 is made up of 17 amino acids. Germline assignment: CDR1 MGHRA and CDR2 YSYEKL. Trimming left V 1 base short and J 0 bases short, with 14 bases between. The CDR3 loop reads CASSQVSGLTSTDTQYF. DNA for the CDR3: TGCGCCAGCAGCCAAGTTTCTGGACTCACTAGCACAGATACGCAGTATTTT.

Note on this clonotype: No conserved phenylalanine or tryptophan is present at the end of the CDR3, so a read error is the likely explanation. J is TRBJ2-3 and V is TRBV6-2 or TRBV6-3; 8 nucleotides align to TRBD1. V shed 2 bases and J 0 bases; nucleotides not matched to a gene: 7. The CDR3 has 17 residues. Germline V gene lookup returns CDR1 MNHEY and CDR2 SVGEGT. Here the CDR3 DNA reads TGTGCCAGCAGTTACCTGATAGGACAGGGTAGCACAGATACGCAGTATTGT. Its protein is CASSYLIGQGSTDTQYC.

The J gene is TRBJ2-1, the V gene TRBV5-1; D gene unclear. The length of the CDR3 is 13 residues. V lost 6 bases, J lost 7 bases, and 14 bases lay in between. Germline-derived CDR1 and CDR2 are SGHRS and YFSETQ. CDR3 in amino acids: CASTMSEGNEQFF. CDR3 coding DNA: TGCGCCAGCACCATGAGTGAAGGAAATGAGCAGTTCTTC. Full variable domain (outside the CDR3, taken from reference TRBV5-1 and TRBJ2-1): KAGVTQTPRYLIKTRGQQVTLSCSPISGHRSVSWYQQTPGQGLQFLFEYFSETQRNKGNFPGRFSGRQFSNSRSEMNVSTLELGDSALYLCASTMSEGNEQFFGPGTRLTVL.

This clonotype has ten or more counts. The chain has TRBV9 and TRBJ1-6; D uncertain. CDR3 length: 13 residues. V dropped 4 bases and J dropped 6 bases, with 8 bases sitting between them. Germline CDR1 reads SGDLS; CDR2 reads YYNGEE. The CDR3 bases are TGTGCCAGCAGCCTCAACCCTAATTCACCCCTCCACTTT. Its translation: CASSLNPNSPLHF.

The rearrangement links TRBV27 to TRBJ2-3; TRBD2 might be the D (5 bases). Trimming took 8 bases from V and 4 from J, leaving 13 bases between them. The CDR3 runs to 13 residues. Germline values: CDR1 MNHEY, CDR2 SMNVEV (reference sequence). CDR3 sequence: CASRGFPADTQYF. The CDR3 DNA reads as TGTGCCAGCCGAGGGTTCCCCGCAGATACGCAGTATTTT.

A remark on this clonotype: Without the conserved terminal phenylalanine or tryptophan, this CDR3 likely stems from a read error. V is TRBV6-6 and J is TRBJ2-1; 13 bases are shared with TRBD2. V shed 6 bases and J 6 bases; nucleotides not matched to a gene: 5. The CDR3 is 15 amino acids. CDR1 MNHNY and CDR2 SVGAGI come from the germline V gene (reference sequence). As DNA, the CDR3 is TGTGCCAGCAGGGACGGGACTAGCGGGACCAATGAGCAGTTCCTC. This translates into CASRDGTSGTNEQFL.

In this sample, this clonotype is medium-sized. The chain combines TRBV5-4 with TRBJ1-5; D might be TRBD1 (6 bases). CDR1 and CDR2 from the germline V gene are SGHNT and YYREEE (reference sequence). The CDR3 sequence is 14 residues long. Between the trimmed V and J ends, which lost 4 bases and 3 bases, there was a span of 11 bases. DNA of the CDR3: TGTGCCAGCAGCGAACAGGGTTCCAATCAGCCCCAGCATTTT. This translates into CASSEQGSNQPQHF.

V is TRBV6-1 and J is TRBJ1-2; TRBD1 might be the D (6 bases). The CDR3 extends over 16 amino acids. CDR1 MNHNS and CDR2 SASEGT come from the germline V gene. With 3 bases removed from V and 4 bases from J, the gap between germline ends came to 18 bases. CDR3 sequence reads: CASSDFQPQGTYGYTF. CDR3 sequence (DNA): TGTGCCAGCAGTGACTTCCAACCCCAGGGGACCTATGGCTACACCTTC.

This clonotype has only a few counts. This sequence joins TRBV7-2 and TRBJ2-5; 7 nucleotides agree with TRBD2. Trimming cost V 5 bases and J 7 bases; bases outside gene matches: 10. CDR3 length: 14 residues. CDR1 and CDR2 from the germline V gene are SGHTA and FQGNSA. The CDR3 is CASSVSGDVRTQYF. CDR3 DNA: TGTGCCAGCAGCGTGAGCGGGGATGTCAGGACCCAGTACTTC.

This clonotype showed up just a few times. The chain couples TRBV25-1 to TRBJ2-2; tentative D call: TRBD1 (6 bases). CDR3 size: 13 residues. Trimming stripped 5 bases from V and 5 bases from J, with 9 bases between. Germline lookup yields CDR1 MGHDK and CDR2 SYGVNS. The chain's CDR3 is CASSHRETGELFF. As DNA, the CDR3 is TGTGCCAGCAGTCACAGGGAAACCGGGGAGCTGTTTTTT.

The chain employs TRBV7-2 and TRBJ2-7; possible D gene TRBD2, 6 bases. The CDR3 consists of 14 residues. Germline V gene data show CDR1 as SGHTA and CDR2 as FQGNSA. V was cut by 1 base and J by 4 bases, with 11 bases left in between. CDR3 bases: TGTGCCAGCAGCTTAGTGTCCAGCGGGTACGAGCAGTACTTC. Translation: CASSLVSSGYEQYF.

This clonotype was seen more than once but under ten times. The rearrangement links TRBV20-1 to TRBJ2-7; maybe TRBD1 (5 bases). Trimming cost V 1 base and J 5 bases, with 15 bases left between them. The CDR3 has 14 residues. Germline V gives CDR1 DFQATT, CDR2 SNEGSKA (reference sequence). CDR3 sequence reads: CSARGRRARDEQYF. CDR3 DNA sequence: TGCAGTGCTAGAGGTCGCAGGGCACGCGACGAGCAGTACTTC.

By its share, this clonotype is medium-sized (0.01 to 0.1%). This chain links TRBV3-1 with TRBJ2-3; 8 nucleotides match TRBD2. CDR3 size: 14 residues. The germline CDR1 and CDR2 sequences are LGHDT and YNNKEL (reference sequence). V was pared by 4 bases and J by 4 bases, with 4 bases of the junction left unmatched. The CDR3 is CASSLSGSADTQYF. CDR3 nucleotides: TGTGCCAGCAGCCTCAGCGGGAGTGCAGATACGCAGTATTTT.